The 23 T cell receptor beta chains below come from one sample, sequenced in a study of cytomegalovirus exposure and HLA in healthy donors. PCR used 60 Vbeta primers and 13 Jbeta primers. Libraries were prepared by immunoSEQ multiplex PCR; TCRdb keeps only in-frame clonotypes and omits some of them. The sample holds 200,000 to 250,000 clones, 77% seen once. Sequenced material: PBMCs. The source is a woman aged 55-69 years in good health and CMV-seropositive.

This clone appeared a single time. The V call is TRBV9, the J call TRBJ2-1; 11 bases match TRBD1. Germline lookup yields CDR1 SGDLS and CDR2 YYNGEE. Trimming cost V 4 bases and J 8 bases; bases outside gene matches: 5. This CDR3 is built from 14 residues. CDR3 sequence reads: CASSSRTGGDEQFF. The CDR3 DNA reads as TGTGCCAGCAGCTCACGGACAGGGGGCGATGAGCAGTTCTTC.

The CDR3 reads CSVGLAGGPYEQYF. The DNA for the CDR3 is TGCAGCGTCGGACTAGCGGGAGGGCCCTACGAGCAGTACTTC. The chain couples TRBV29-1 to TRBJ2-7; TRBD2 agrees at 15 bases. CDR1 is SQVTM and CDR2 is ANQGSEA in the germline V gene. The length of the CDR3 is 14 residues. J gave up 2 bases and V 6 bases, and 2 bases lay outside the gene matches.

The V call is TRBV28, the J call TRBJ2-7, with D tentatively TRBD1 (6 bases). Trimming stripped 5 bases from V and 3 bases from J, with 20 bases between. Germline V lookup: CDR1 MDHEN, CDR2 SYDVKM. This CDR3 has 16 amino acids. This CDR3 reads CASSEVRGDGDYEQYF. Here the CDR3 DNA reads TGTGCCAGCAGTGAAGTCAGGGGAGACGGCGACTACGAGCAGTACTTC.

This rearrangement joins TRBV19 to TRBJ2-3, with a weak D call TRBD2 (5 bases). V gave up 3 bases and J gave up 0 bases, with 10 bases separating them. Germline CDR1 LNHDA, CDR2 SQIVND (reference sequence). This CDR3 is 15 amino acids long. Written as DNA, the CDR3 is TGTGCCAGTAGTATGGTGACTACTAGCACAGATACGCAGTATTTT. It specifies CASSMVTTSTDTQYF.

The chain has TRBV5-5 and TRBJ2-2; the D gene is possibly TRBD1 (5 bases). Deletions cut 0 bases from V and 6 bases from J, with 9 bases between. Germline CDR1 SGHKS, CDR2 YYEKEE (reference sequence). This CDR3 has 14 residues. CDR3 loop: CASSLEGIAGELFF. The CDR3 DNA reads as TGTGCCAGCAGCTTGGAGGGGATTGCCGGGGAGCTGTTTTTT.

The gene calls are TRBV2 and TRBJ1-2; TRBD1 might be the D (6 bases). CDR3 size: 13 residues. The V and J ends lost 6 bases and 8 bases respectively, with 16 bases between them. Germline CDR1 and CDR2: SNHLY and FYNNEI. CDR3 in DNA: TGTGCCAGCAGATTACAGGGTTCGGGCGGCTACACCTTC. As protein: CASRLQGSGGYTF.

CDR3 region: CASSYSQLLYYEQYF. The DNA of the CDR3 is TGTGCCAGCAGTTACTCACAGCTTCTTTACTACGAGCAGTACTTC. The rearrangement uses TRBV6-5 and TRBJ2-7; D gene ambiguous. Trimming left V 0 bases short and J 3 bases short, with 12 bases between. The CDR3 covers 15 residues. Germline CDR1 MNHEY, CDR2 SVGAGI.

CDR3 residues: CASSLEMRNYDRHSTDTQYF. CDR3 in DNA: TGTGCCAGCAGTTTGGAAATGAGAAATTACGACAGGCATAGCACAGATACGCAGTATTTT. V usage is TRBV27 and J usage is TRBJ2-3; possible D gene TRBD1, 6 bases. The V and J ends lost 3 bases and 0 bases respectively, with 25 bases between them. Germline V gene data show CDR1 as MNHEY and CDR2 as SMNVEV (reference sequence). The CDR3 has 20 amino acids.

The chain employs TRBV5-1 and TRBJ1-4; tentatively, D is TRBD1 (6 bases). The CDR3 is 15 amino acids. Trimming stripped 1 base from V and 5 bases from J, with 12 bases between. Germline V gene sequence: CDR1 SGHRS, CDR2 YFSETQ. In DNA, the CDR3 is TGCGCCAGCAGCTTGAGCGACAGGTTGAATGAAAAACTGTTTTTT. Translated, it gives CASSLSDRLNEKLFF.

This chain links TRBV21-1 with TRBJ1-5; TRBD1, as called in the table, went unchecked against the DNA. TRBV21-1 has pseudogene status. The CDR3 loop spans 16 amino acids. CDR3 region: CASSKGTGGESQPQHF. CDR3 DNA sequence: TGTGCCAGCAGCAAAGGGACAGGGGGCGAGAGTCAGCCCCAGCATTTT.

The chain has TRBV5-1 and TRBJ2-3; 12 positions match TRBD2. Germline trimming cut 0 bases from V and 1 base from J; bases unmatched to any gene: 6. The V gene's germline CDR1 is SGHRS and CDR2 YFSETQ. The CDR3 is 18 residues long. CDR3 coding DNA: TGCGCCAGCAGCTTGGCTTTACTAGCGGGGGGAGGCACAGATACGCAGTATTTT. It translates to CASSLALLAGGGTDTQYF.

In DNA form, the CDR3 reads TGTGCCAGCAGTTACTCGGGGAGTTGGCAAAATTCACCCCTCCACTTT. This gives the protein CASSYSGSWQNSPLHF. The chain links TRBV6-5 to TRBJ1-6, with D uncertain. The CDR3 spans 16 residues. Trimming cost V 0 bases and J 7 bases, with 13 bases left between them. Per the germline V gene, CDR1 is MNHEY and CDR2 is SVGAGI.

V is TRBV6-5 and J is TRBJ2-7; TRBD1 might be the D (6 bases). Trimming pared 10 bases from V and 1 base from J, leaving 14 bases between. The CDR3 length is 13 residues. Germline V gives CDR1 MNHEY, CDR2 SVGAGI. In DNA form, the CDR3 reads TGTGCCACCAGGGGCCCGGGGTCCTACGAGCAGTACTTC. Translated: CATRGPGSYEQYF.

V gene TRBV9 combines with J gene TRBJ1-2; 11 bases agree with TRBD1. V trimming: 3 bases; J trimming: 4 bases; junction bases outside the gene matches: 5. The CDR3 length is 15 residues. The germline V gene has CDR1 SGDLS and CDR2 YYNGEE. CDR3 sequence reads: CASSAGQGAFYGYTF. The CDR3 bases are TGTGCCAGCAGCGCAGGACAGGGGGCCTTCTATGGCTACACCTTC.

The V and J genes are TRBV19 and TRBJ1-4; TRBD1 matches at 9 bases. With 4 bases clipped from V and 8 bases from J, the junction kept 8 bases outside the gene matches. Germline CDR1 reads LNHDA; CDR2 reads SQIVND (reference sequence). CDR3 length: 15 residues. The CDR3 bases are TGTGCCAGTAGTAAGGTCCGGGACAGGGCCGAAAAACTGTTTTTT. Protein sequence: CASSKVRDRAEKLFF.

This sequence joins TRBV30 and TRBJ1-5; D not certain. Germline V gene lookup returns CDR1 GTSNPN and CDR2 SVGIG (reference sequence). The CDR3 contains 13 residues. Trimming pared 0 bases from V and 1 base from J, leaving 4 bases between. The CDR3, as DNA: TGTGCCTGGAGTGTAGAGAGCAATCAGCCCCAGCATTTT. Translating gives CAWSVESNQPQHF.

The chain links TRBV7-3 to TRBJ2-5; 10 nucleotides line up with TRBD2. The CDR3 is 16 residues long. CDR1 is SGHTA, CDR2 FQGTGA, per germline. V trimming: 0 bases; J trimming: 4 bases; junction bases outside the gene matches: 5. DNA of the CDR3: TGTGCCAGCAGCTTAACGAGCGGGGGGGCCGGAGAGACCCAGTACTTC. Translated: CASSLTSGGAGETQYF.

This clone turned up a few times. One end of the junction varies from germline; a read error may be responsible. The V call is TRBV7-9, the J call TRBJ1-3; weak D call: TRBD1 (5 bases). CDR1 and CDR2 from the germline V gene are SEHNR and FQNEAQ (reference sequence). CDR3 length: 15 residues. The CDR3 loop reads CSSSSRARAGNTIYF. As DNA, the CDR3 is TGTTCCAGCAGTTCCAGGGCAAGAGCAGGAAACACCATATATTTT.

About this clone itself: The sample contains more than one DNA sequence encoding this CDR3. The V and J genes are TRBV29-1 and TRBJ1-1, with a possible D match to TRBD1 (6 bases). Germline CDR1 is SQVTM and CDR2 is ANQGSEA. V gave up 7 bases and J gave up 5 bases, with 17 bases separating them. CDR3 length: 13 residues. CDR3 bases: TGCAGCGCGACTGGACAGCAGAATACTGAAGCTTTCTTT. Translated: CSATGQQNTEAFF.

The chain joins TRBV6-1 to TRBJ1-2; no firm D call. Germline V CDR1 and CDR2: MNHNS, SASEGT. Between the trimmed V and J ends, which lost 5 bases and 3 bases, there was a span of 13 bases. The CDR3 totals 14 residues. In DNA, the CDR3 is TGTGCCAGCAGTTCGTCCGTGTCGGACTATGGCTACACCTTC. It yields the protein CASSSSVSDYGYTF.

This clone showed up just a few times. The chain recombines TRBV6-1 with TRBJ1-2, with 8 bases lining up with TRBD1. Germline CDR1 is MNHNS and CDR2 is SASEGT. The CDR3 contains 15 residues. J was trimmed by 5 bases and V by 5 bases; bases with no gene match: 10. CDR3 in DNA: TGTGCCAGCAGTCGCACATACAGGGGGGAATATGGCTACACCTTC. Protein: CASSRTYRGEYGYTF.

The chain has TRBV19 and TRBJ1-3, with 7 bases matching TRBD1. The length of the CDR3 is 14 residues. J gave up 5 bases and V 5 bases, and 6 bases lay outside the gene matches. The germline V gene has CDR1 LNHDA and CDR2 SQIVND (reference sequence). CDR3 loop: CASSLGDSRNTIYF. The CDR3 region has the DNA TGTGCCAGTAGTCTTGGGGACAGCCGAAACACCATATATTTT.

This clone occurred a few times. This chain uses TRBV25-1 with TRBJ2-1; D is undetermined. This CDR3 region has 14 residues. Germline values: CDR1 MGHDK, CDR2 SYGVNS. Trimming pared 5 bases from V and 0 bases from J, leaving 8 bases between. Here the CDR3 reads CASSYSSSYNEQFF. The DNA for the CDR3 is TGTGCCAGCAGTTACAGTAGCTCCTACAATGAGCAGTTCTTC.